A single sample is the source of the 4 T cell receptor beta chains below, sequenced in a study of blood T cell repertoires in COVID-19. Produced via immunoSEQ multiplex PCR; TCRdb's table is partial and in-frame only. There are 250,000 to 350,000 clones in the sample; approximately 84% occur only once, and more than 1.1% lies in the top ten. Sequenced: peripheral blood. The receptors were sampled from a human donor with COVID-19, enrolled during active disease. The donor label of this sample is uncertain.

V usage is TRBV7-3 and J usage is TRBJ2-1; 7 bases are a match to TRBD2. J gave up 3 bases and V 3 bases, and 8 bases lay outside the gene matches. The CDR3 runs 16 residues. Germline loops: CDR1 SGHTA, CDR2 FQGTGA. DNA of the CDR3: TGTGCCAGCAGCTTCCTGCTAGCGGACGTCTACAATGAGCAGTTCTTC. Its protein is CASSFLLADVYNEQFF.

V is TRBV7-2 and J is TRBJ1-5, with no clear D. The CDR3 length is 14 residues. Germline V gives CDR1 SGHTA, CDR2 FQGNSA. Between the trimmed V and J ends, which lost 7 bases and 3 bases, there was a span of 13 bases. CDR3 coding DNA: TGTGCCAGCAACCTGGACTCTCCCAATCAGCCCCAGCATTTT. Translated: CASNLDSPNQPQHF.

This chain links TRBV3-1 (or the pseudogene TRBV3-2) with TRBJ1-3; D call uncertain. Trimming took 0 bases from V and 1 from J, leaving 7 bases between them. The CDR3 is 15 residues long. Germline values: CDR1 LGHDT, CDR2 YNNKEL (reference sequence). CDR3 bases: TGTGCCAGCAGCCAAGAGGCCAGATCTGGAAACACCATATATTTT. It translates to CASSQEARSGNTIYF.

Written as DNA, the CDR3 is TGTGCCAGCAGCCCTAGAGGACTAGCGGGTAGATCCTACAATGAGCAGTTCTTC. Its translation: CASSPRGLAGRSYNEQFF. This chain links TRBV7-2 with TRBJ2-1; 11 bases are a match to TRBD2. After removal of 5 bases from V and 1 base from J, the junction contained 10 bases not matched to a gene. The CDR3 is 18 amino acids. CDR1 is SGHTA, CDR2 FQGNSA, per germline. Supplemented by reference TRBV7-2 and TRBJ2-1, the full variable domain reads GAGVSQSPSNKVTEKGKDVELRCDPISGHTALYWYRQSLGQGLEFLIYFQGNSAPDKSGLPSDRFSAERTGGSVSTLTIQRTQQEDSAVYLCASSPRGLAGRSYNEQFFGPGTRLTVL.